This record looks at one TCR beta chain sequence and its context. Using CD45RO/CCR7/CD25/CD127/CD95/CD27, CD4+ naive, central memory, regulatory and stem cell-like memory cells were sorted. In all sorted populations, purity surpassed 95%. The germline V gene has CDR1 MDHEN and CDR2 SYDVKM. J lost 6 bases, V lost 3 bases, and 7 bases had no gene match. There are 14 residues in the CDR3. The data belong to a study of beta chain features in type 1 diabetes. For the study at large: The patients were much like the healthy donors in age, gender and cell yields.

The entirety of the isolated RNA underwent reverse transcription, so expressed TCRB transcripts were sequenced. TCRdb's table, derived via immunoSEQ multiplex PCR, lists solely in-frame clones and lacks some. The sample consists of around 58,000 clones, about 60% of them appearing once. The sequence was obtained from a woman younger than 30 in good health. The specimen sequenced was Tregs from blood. The V call is TRBV28, the J call TRBJ2-7, with 8 bases fitting TRBD2. Written as DNA, the CDR3 is TGTGCCAGCAGTTTGTGGGCGGGAGGCGGCGAGCAGTACTTC. Protein: CASSLWAGGGEQYF.